This TCR beta chain emerged from a study of OX40 agonist ivuxolimab in advanced cancers. Overall study findings and caveats: Individuals who were partial responders at 0.1-3.0 mg/kg had clonal expansion that ranked among the lowest.

Germline V gene lookup returns CDR1 MNHNY and CDR2 SVGAGI (reference sequence). This CDR3 has 11 residues. V was pared by 2 bases and J by 7 bases, with 5 bases between. This clone is a singleton in its sample. Its specificity is unknown. Libraries were prepared by immunoSEQ multiplex PCR; TCRdb keeps only in-frame clonotypes and omits some of them. The data contain roughly 84,000 clones, approximately 84% of them singletons. The sequence was collected from an adult with an advanced solid tumor such as melanoma, head and neck, liver or kidney cancer. The genes are TRBV6-6 and TRBJ2-5; D gene unclear. Sequenced material: CD4+ or CD8+ T cells sorted from blood, taken in a trial of the OX40 agonist ivuxolimab. The CDR3 sequence is CASSYPPTQYF. DNA for the CDR3: TGTGCCAGCAGTTACCCGCCGACCCAGTACTTC.